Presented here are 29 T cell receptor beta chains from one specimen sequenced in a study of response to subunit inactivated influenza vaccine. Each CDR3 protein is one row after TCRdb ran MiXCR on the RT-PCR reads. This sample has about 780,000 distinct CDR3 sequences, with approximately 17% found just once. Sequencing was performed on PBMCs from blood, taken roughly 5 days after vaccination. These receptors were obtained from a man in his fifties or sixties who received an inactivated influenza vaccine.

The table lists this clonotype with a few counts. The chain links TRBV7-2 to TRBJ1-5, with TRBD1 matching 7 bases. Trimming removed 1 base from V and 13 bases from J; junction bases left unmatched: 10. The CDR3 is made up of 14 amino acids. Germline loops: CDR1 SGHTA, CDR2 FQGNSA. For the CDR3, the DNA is TGTGCCAGCAGCTTAGGACCACTGGCAGGGGGGCAGCATTTT. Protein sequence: CASSLGPLAGGQHF.

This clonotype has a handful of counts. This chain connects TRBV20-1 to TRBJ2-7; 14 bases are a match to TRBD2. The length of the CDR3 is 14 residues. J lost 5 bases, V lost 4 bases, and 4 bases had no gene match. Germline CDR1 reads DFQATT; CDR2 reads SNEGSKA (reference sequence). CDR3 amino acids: CSAIGLAGGHEQYF. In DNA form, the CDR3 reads TGCAGTGCTATAGGACTAGCGGGAGGACACGAGCAGTACTTC.

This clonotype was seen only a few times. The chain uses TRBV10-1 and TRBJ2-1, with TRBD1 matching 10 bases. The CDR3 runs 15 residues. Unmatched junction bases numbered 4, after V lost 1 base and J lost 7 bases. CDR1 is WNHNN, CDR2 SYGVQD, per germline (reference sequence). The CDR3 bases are TGCGCCAGCAGTGAGTATGACAGGGGGCGGAATGAGCAGTTCTTC. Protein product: CASSEYDRGRNEQFF.

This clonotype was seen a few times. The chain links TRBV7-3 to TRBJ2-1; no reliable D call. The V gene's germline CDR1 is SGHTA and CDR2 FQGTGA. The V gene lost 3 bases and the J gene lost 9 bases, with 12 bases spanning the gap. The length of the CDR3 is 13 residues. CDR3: CASSFGQETEQFF. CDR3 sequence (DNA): TGTGCCAGCAGCTTTGGGCAGGAAACTGAGCAGTTCTTC.

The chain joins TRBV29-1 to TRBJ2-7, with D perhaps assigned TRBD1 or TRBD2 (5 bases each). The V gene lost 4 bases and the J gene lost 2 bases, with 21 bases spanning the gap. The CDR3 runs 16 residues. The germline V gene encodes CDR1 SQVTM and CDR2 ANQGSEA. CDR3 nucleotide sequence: TGCAGCGTTGGTCCGATTGCGGGCAGGGATCCCTACGAGCAGTACTTC. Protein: CSVGPIAGRDPYEQYF.

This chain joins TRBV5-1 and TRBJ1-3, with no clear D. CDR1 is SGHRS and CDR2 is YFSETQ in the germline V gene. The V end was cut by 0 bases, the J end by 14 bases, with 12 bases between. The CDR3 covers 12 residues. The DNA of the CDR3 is TGCGCCAGCAGCTTGGAGATGGGCCGAGTATATTTT. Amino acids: CASSLEMGRVYF. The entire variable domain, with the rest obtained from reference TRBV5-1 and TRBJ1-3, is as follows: KAGVTQTPRYLIKTRGQQVTLSCSPISGHRSVSWYQQTPGQGLQFLFEYFSETQRNKGNFPGRFSGRQFSNSRSEMNVSTLELGDSALYLCASSLEMGRVYFGEGSWLTVV.

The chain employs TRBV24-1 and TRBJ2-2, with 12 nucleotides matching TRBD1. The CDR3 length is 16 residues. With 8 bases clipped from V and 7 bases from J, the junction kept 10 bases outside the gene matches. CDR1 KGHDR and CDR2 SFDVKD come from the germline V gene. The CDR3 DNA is TGTGCCACCACCAAATCCGGGACAGGGGGCAACGGGGAGCTGTTTTTT. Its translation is CATTKSGTGGNGELFF.

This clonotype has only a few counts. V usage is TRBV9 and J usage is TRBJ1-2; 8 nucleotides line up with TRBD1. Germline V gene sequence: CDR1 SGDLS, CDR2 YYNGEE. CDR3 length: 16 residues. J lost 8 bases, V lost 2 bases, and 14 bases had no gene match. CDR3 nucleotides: TGTGCCAGCAGCGTCTCAGGACAGGGCAGCTCTCGGGGCTACACCTTC. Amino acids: CASSVSGQGSSRGYTF.

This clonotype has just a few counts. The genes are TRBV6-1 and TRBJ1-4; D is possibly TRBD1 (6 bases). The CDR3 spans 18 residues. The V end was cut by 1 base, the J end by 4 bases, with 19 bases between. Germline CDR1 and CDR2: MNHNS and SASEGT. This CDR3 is CASSEEAWGATRNEKLFF. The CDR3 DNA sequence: TGTGCCAGCAGTGAAGAGGCGTGGGGGGCTACTCGTAATGAAAAACTGTTTTTT.

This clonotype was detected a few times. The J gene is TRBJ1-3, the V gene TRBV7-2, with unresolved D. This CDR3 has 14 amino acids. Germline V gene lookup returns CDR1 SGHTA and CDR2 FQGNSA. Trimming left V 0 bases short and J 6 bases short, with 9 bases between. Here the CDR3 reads CASSLAVLQNTIYF. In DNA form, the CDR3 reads TGTGCCAGCAGCTTAGCCGTCCTTCAAAACACCATATATTTT.

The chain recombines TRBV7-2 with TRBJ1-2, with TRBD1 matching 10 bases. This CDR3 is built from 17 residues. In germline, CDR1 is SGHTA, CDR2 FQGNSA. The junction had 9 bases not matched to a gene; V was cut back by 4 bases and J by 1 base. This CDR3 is CASSSPGQGFLNYGYTF. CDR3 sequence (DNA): TGTGCCAGCAGCTCCCCGGGACAGGGGTTCCTTAACTATGGCTACACCTTC.

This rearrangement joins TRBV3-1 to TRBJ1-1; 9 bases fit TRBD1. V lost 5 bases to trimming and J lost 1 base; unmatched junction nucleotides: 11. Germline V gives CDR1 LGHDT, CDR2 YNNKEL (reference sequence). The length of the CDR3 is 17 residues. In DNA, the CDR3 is TGTGCCAGCAGCAAAACCATACAGGGGGCGCGGAACACTGAAGCTTTCTTT. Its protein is CASSKTIQGARNTEAFF. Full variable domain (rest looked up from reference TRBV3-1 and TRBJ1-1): DTAVSQTPKYLVTQMGNDKSIKCEQNLGHDTMYWYKQDSKKFLKIMFSYNNKELIINETVPNRFSPKSPDKAHLNLHINSLELGDSAVYFCASSKTIQGARNTEAFFGQGTRLTVV.

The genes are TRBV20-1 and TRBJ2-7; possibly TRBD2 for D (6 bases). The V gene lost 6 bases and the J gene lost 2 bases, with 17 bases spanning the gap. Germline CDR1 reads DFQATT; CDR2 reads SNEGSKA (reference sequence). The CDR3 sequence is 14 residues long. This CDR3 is CSAQPRGRTYEQYF. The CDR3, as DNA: TGCAGTGCCCAACCGCGGGGACGGACCTACGAGCAGTACTTC.

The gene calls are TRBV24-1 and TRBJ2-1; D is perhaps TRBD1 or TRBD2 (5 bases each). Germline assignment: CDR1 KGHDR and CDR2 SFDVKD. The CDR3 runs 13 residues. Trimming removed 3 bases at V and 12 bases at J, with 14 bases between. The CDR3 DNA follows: TGTGCCACCAGTGATCCAGGGACCTGGGTGCAGTTCTTC. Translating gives CATSDPGTWVQFF.

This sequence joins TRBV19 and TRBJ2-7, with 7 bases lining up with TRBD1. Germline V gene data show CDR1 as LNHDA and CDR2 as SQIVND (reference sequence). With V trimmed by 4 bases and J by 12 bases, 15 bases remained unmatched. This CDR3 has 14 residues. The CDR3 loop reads CASSSWDRPLRRYF. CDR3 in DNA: TGTGCCAGTAGTAGCTGGGACAGACCACTACGGAGGTACTTC. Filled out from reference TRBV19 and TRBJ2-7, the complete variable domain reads DGGITQSPKYLFRKEGQNVTLSCEQNLNHDAMYWYRQDPGQGLRLIYYSQIVNDFQKGDIAEGYSVSREKKESFPLTVTSAQKNPTAFYLCASSSWDRPLRRYFGPGTRLTVT.

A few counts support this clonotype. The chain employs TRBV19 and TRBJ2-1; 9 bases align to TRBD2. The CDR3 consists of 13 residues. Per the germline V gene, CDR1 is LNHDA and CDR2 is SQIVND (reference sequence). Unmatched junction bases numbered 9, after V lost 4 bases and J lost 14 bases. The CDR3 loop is CASSTPLSGSKFF. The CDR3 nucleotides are TGTGCCAGTAGTACCCCCCTTAGCGGGAGCAAGTTCTTC.

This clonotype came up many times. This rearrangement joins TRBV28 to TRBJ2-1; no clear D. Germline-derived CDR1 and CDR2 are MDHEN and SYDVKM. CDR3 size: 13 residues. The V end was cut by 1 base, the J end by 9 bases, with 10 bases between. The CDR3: CASSLFAIGEQFF. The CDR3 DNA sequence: TGTGCCAGCAGTTTATTTGCGATCGGTGAGCAGTTCTTC.

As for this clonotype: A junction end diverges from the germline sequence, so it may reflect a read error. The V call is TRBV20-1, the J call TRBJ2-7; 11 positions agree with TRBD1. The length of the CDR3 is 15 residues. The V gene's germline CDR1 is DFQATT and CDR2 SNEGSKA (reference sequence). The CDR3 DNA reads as TGCAATGCTAGACCTAGCAGGGACAGGGGGTACGAGCAGTACTTC. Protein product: CNARPSRDRGYEQYF.

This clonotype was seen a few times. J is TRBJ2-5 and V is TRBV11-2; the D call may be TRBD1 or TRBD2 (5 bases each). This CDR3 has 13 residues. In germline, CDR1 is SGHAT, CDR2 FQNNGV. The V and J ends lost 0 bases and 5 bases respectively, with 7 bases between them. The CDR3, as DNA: TGTGCCAGCAGCTTAGAGGGGGAGGAGACCCAGTACTTC. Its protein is CASSLEGEETQYF.

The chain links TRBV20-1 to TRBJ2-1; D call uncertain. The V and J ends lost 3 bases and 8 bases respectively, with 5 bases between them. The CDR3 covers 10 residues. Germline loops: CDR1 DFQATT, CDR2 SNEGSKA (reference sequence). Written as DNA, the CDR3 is TGCAGTGCTAGTTGGGATGAGCAGTTCTTC. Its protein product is CSASWDEQFF.

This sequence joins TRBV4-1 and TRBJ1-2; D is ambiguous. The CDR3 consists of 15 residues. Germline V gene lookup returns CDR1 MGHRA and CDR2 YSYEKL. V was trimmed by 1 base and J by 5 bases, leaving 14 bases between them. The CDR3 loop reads CASSQASNLGYGYTF. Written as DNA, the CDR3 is TGCGCCAGCAGCCAAGCTTCCAATCTGGGGTATGGCTACACCTTC.

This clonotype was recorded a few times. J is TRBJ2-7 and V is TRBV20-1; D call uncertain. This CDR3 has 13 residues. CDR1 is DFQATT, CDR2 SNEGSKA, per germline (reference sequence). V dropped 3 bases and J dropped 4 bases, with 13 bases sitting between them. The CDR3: CSASSVSGYEQYF. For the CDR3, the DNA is TGCAGTGCTAGTTCTGTTTCCGGGTACGAGCAGTACTTC.

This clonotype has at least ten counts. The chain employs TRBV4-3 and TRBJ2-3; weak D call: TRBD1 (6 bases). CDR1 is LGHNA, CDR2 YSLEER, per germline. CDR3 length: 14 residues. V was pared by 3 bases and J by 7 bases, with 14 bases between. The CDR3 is CASSHLVQGHTQYF. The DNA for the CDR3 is TGCGCCAGCAGCCATCTCGTACAGGGACATACGCAGTATTTT.

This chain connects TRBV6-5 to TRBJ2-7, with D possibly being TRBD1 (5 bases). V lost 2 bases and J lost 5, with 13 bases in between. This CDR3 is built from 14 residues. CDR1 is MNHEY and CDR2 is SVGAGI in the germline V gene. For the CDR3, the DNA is TGTGCCAGCAGTTACAGGGGCAGGGTAAACGAGCAGTACTTC. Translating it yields CASSYRGRVNEQYF.

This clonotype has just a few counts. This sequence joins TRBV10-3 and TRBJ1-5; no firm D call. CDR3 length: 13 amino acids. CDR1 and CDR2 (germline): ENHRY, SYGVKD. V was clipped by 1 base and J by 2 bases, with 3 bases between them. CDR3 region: CAISEYRNQPQHF. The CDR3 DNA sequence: TGTGCCATCAGTGAGTATCGCAATCAGCCCCAGCATTTT.

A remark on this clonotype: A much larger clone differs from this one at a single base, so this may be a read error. CDR3 in amino acids: CASSRAYGYQGTQYF. The DNA of the CDR3 is TGTGCCAGCAGCCGGGCCTACGGATATCAAGGGACCCAGTACTTC. The chain recombines TRBV7-2 with TRBJ2-5; D not certain. CDR1 is SGHTA, CDR2 FQGNSA, per germline. The CDR3 has 15 amino acids.

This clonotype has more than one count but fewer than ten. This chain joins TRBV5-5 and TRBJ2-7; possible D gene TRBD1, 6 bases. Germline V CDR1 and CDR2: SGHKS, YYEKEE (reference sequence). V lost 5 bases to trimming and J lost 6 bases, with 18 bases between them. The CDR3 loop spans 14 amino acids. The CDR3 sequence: CASSLMTGGVEQYF. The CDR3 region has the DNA TGTGCCAGCAGTCTCATGACAGGTGGGGTCGAGCAGTACTTC.

In DNA, the CDR3 is TGTGCCAGCAGCTCAGGGGGTAATGAAAAACTGTTTTTT. Protein product: CASSSGGNEKLFF. The V gene is TRBV11-2, the J gene TRBJ1-4; 7 nucleotides match TRBD1. Germline loops: CDR1 SGHAT, CDR2 FQNNGV. The CDR3 is made up of 13 amino acids. Losses at the gene ends were 4 bases for V and 4 bases for J; bases not matched to a gene: 0.

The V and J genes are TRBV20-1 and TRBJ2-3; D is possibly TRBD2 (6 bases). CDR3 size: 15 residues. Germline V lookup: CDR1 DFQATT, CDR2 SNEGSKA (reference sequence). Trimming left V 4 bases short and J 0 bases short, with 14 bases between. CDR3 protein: CSANRGSTSTDTQYF. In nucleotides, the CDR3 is TGCAGTGCTAACCGGGGGTCGACTAGCACAGATACGCAGTATTTT.